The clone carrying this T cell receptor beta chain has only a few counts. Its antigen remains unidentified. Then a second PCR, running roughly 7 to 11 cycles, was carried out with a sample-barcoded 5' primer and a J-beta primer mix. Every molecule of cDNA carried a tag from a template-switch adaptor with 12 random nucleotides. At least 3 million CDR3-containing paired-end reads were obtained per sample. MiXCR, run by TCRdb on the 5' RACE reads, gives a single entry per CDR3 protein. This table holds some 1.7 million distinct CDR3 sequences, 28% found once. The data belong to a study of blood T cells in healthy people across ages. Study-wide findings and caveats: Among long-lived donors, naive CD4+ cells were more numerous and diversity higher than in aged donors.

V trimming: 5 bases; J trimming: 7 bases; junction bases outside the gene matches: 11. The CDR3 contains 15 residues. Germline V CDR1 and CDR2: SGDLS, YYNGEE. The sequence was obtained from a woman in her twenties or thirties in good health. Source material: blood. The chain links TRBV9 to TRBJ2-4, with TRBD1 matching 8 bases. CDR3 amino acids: CASSEGQDAFNIQYF. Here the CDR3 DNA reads TGTGCCAGCAGTGAGGGACAGGATGCCTTTAACATTCAGTACTTC.